This T cell receptor beta chain was captured by sequencing in a study of PD-L1 blockade in urothelial cancer. Time point reported: peripheral blood 6 weeks after treatment start. Synthetic TCR analog templates were spiked into all PCRs individually. Data came from immunoSEQ multiplex PCR; TCRdb stores just in-frame clones and leaves some out. Of some 120,000 clones in the sample, around 89% were seen once. The receptor was isolated from a man in his 60s with urothelial cancer. The sample in question was PBMCs, obtained around atezolizumab (anti-PD-L1) treatment.

CDR3 sequence reads: CASRGLETQYF. The DNA of the CDR3 is TGTGCCAGCAGGGGGCTAGAGACCCAGTACTTC. J is TRBJ2-5 and V is TRBV2, with D possibly being TRBD1 (5 bases). Trimming cost V 6 bases and J 4 bases, with 6 bases left between them. The CDR3 is 11 residues long. Germline V gene data show CDR1 as SNHLY and CDR2 as FYNNEI.